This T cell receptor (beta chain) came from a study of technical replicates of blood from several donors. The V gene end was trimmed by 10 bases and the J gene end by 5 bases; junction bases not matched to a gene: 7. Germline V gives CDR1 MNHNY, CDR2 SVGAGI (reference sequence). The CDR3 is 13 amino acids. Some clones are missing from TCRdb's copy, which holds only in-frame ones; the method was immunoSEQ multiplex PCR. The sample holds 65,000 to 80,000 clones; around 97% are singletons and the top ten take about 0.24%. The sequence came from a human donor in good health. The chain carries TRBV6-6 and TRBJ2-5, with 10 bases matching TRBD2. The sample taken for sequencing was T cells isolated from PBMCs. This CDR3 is CATSGRSSETQYF. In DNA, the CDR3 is TGTGCCACTAGCGGGAGATCTAGCGAGACCCAGTACTTC.